The 9 T cell receptor beta chains in this list originate from one sample, sequenced in a study of blood T cells in healthy people across ages. Alongside a J-beta primer mix, a sample-barcoded 5' primer served in a second PCR lasting roughly 7 to 11 cycles. TCRdb re-called the 5' RACE reads with MiXCR, one entry per CDR3 protein. The repertoire has roughly 730,000 distinct CDR3 sequences, approximately 60% of them found once; the top ten carry roughly 25%. Sequenced: blood. The receptors derive from a man aged 35 to 55 in good health.

This clonotype has just a few counts. The chain couples TRBV5-1 to TRBJ2-6, with a possible D match to TRBD1 (5 bases). The germline V gene encodes CDR1 SGHRS and CDR2 YFSETQ. V was shortened by 0 bases and J by 0 bases, with 10 bases between the two germline ends. This CDR3 is 17 amino acids long. CDR3 protein: CASSLGQGSSGANVLTF. In DNA form, the CDR3 reads TGCGCCAGCAGCTTGGGGCAGGGTAGCTCTGGGGCCAACGTCCTGACTTTC. The full variable domain, its missing parts supplied by reference TRBV5-1 and TRBJ2-6, is KAGVTQTPRYLIKTRGQQVTLSCSPISGHRSVSWYQQTPGQGLQFLFEYFSETQRNKGNFPGRFSGRQFSNSRSEMNVSTLELGDSALYLCASSLGQGSSGANVLTFGAGSRLTVL.

V usage is TRBV7-6 and J usage is TRBJ2-7, with a weak D call TRBD2 (5 bases). Trimming took 2 bases from V and 2 from J, leaving 7 bases between them. CDR3 length equals 13 residues. The germline V gene has CDR1 SGHVS and CDR2 FNYEAQ. CDR3 DNA: TGTGCCAGCAGCTTAACTAGTACCTACGAGCAGTACTTC. It encodes CASSLTSTYEQYF.

The chain joins TRBV12-5 to TRBJ2-7; no clear D gene. CDR1 and CDR2 (germline): LGHNT, FRNRAP. With 2 bases removed from V and 5 bases from J, the gap between germline ends came to 4 bases. The CDR3 length is 11 residues. The CDR3 DNA reads as TGTGCTAGTGGTTTGCCCCACGAGCAGTACTTC. Its translation is CASGLPHEQYF. Using reference TRBV12-5 and TRBJ2-7 for the parts outside the CDR3, the full variable domain is DARVTQTPRHKVTEMGQEVTMRCQPILGHNTVFWYRQTMMQGLELLAYFRNRAPLDDSGMPKDRFSAEMPDATLATLKIQPSEPRDSAVYFCASGLPHEQYFGPGTRLTVT.

The genes are TRBV12-3 or TRBV12-4 and TRBJ1-2; 8 nucleotides align to TRBD1. Germline trimming cut 7 bases from V and 2 bases from J; bases unmatched to any gene: 9. The CDR3 covers 15 residues. The CDR3 reads CASTSTTGANYGYTF. The CDR3 DNA reads TGTGCCAGCACCTCAACGACAGGGGCGAACTATGGCTACACCTTC.

The genes are TRBV20-1 and TRBJ2-4; TRBD2 matches 10 bases. The J call may be mistaken, given a closer DNA end match to TRBJ2-5. The CDR3 runs to 18 residues. Germline V gives CDR1 DFQATT, CDR2 SNEGSKA (reference sequence). This CDR3 is CSARNLAGVGEHPETQYF. In DNA form, the CDR3 reads TGCAGTGCTAGGAATCTAGCGGGAGTGGGTGAACATCCAGAGACCCAGTACTTC.

The chain combines TRBV7-2 with TRBJ2-5; 14 bases match TRBD2. Trimming cost V 6 bases and J 5 bases; bases outside gene matches: 17. Germline V lookup: CDR1 SGHTA, CDR2 FQGNSA. This CDR3 is built from 19 residues. CDR3 in amino acids: CASSSPGLAGGYAGETQYF. Here the CDR3 DNA reads TGTGCCAGCAGTTCCCCAGGACTAGCGGGAGGATACGCCGGGGAGACCCAGTACTTC.

This clonotype was seen a handful of times. The chain employs TRBV5-1 and TRBJ2-3; the match to TRBD2 covers 16 bases. The trim removed 4 bases at V and 4 bases at J, leaving 9 bases unmatched. This CDR3 is 18 amino acids long. From germline, CDR1 is SGHRS and CDR2 YFSETQ. The CDR3 DNA sequence: TGCGCCAGCAGCCAGGGACTAGCGGGGGGGCTTCCTCCAGATACGCAGTATTTT. Encoded protein: CASSQGLAGGLPPDTQYF.

This clonotype was recorded at least ten times. The chain is built from TRBV20-1 and TRBJ2-5; D is perhaps TRBD2 (6 bases). Germline V gene data show CDR1 as DFQATT and CDR2 as SNEGSKA (reference sequence). With 3 bases removed from V and 1 base from J, the gap between germline ends came to 12 bases. The CDR3 runs to 14 residues. The CDR3 DNA follows: TGCAGTGCTAGTGTACCGGGAGCCCAAGAGACCCAGTACTTC. Translation: CSASVPGAQETQYF.

The chain employs TRBV25-1 and TRBJ2-7, with 7 bases identical to TRBD1. J was trimmed by 10 bases and V by 1 base; bases with no gene match: 7. Germline V gene lookup returns CDR1 MGHDK and CDR2 SYGVNS. CDR3 size: 13 residues. The CDR3 DNA follows: TGTGCCAGCAGTGAATCCTACAGGGGCGAACAGTACTTC. The encoded protein is CASSESYRGEQYF.